Reported below is one T cell receptor beta chain. What it binds is not known. Whereas donors were nominally healthy upon sampling, unrecorded immune exposures were probable. The record originates from a study of cytomegalovirus exposure and HLA in healthy donors. Whole-study results and caveats: Based on reports, TCR beta sequences accurately predicted HLA-A and HLA-B alleles for most subjects. Common viral pathogens seemed to be connected with several of the most significant clusters, according to a later analysis.

Primers included in the PCR were 60 Vbeta and 13 Jbeta primers. Method: immunoSEQ multiplex PCR; TCRdb's copy keeps in-frame clones and lacks some. The table lists 310,000 or so clones, over 85% of them singletons, with approximately 2.4% in the top ten. V was pared by 6 bases and J by 8 bases, with 7 bases of the junction left unmatched. Germline CDR1 and CDR2: MNHEY and SMNVEV (reference sequence). The CDR3 contains 13 residues. This rearrangement joins TRBV27 to TRBJ1-2; TRBD1 aligns across 9 bases. The sample consisted of PBMCs. The receptor's source is a woman between 18 and 29 years old in good health and CMV-seronegative. The CDR3 reads CASSRQGVGGYTF. The DNA of the CDR3 is TGTGCCAGCAGCAGACAGGGGGTGGGGGGCTACACCTTC.